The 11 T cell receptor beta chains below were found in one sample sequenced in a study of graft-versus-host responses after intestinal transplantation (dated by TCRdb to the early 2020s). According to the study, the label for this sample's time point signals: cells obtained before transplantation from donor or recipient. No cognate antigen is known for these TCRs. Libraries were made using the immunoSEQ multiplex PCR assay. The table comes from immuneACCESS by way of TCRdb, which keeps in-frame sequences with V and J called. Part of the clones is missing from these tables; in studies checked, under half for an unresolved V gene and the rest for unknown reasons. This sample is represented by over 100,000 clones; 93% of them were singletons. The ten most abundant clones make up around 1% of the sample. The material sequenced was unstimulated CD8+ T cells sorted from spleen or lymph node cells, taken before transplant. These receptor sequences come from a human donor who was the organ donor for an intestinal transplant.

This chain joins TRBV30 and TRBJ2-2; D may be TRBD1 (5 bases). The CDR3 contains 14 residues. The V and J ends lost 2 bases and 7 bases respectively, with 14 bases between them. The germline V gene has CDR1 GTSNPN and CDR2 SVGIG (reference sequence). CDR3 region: CAWSQGLPGGELFF. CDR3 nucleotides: TGTGCCTGGAGTCAGGGTCTGCCCGGCGGGGAGCTGTTTTTT.

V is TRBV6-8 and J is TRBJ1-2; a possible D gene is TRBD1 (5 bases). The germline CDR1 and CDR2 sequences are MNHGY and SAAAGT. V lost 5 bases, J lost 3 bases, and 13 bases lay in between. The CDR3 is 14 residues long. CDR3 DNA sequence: TGTGCCAGCAGTGGCTGGGACGCCCACTATGGCTACACCTTC. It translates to CASSGWDAHYGYTF.

CDR3 sequence: CASGKLADNTGELFF. As DNA, the CDR3 is TGTGCCAGCGGCAAACTAGCGGACAACACCGGGGAGCTGTTTTTT. The chain employs TRBV18 and TRBJ2-2; 8 positions match TRBD2. After removal of 8 bases from V and 2 bases from J, the junction contained 7 bases not matched to a gene. Germline lookup yields CDR1 KGHSH and CDR2 LQKENI. The CDR3 spans 15 residues.

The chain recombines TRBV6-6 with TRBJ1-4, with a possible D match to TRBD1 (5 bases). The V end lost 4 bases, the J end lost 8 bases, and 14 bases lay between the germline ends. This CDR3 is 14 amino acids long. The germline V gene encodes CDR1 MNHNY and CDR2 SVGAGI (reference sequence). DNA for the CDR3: TGTGCCAGCAGTTTCGTTTCAGGGATAGAAAAACTGTTTTTT. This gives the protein CASSFVSGIEKLFF.

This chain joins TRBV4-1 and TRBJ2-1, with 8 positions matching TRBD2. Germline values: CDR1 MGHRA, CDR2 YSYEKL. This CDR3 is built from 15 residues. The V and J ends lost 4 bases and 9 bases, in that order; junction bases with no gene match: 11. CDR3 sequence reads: CASSPNPIAGIEQFF. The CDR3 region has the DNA TGCGCCAGCAGCCCCAACCCCATAGCGGGAATTGAGCAGTTCTTC.

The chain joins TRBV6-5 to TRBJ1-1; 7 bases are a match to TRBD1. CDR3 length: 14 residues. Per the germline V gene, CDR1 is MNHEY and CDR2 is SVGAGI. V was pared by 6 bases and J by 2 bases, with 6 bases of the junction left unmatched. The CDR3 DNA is TGTGCCAGCAGCCCAGGGGGGGCAAACACTGAAGCTTTCTTT. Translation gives CASSPGGANTEAFF.

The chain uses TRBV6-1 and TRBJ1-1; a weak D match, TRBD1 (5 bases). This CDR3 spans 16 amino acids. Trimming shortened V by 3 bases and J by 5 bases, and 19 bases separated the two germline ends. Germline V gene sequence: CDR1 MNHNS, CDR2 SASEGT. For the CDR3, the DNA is TGTGCCAGCAGTGATAGGGCTTGGGGGGTAGAGACTGAAGCTTTCTTT. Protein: CASSDRAWGVETEAFF.

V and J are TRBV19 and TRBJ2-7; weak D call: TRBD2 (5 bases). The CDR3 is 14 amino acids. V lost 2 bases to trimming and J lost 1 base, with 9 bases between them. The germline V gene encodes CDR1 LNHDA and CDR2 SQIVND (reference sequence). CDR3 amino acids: CASSISGRSYEQYF. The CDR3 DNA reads TGTGCCAGTAGTATAAGCGGACGGTCCTACGAGCAGTACTTC.

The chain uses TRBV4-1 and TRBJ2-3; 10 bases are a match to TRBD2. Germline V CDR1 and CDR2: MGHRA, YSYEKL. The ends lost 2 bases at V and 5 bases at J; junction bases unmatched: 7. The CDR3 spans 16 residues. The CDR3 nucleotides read TGCGCCAGCAGCCAACCATTAGCGGGAGGTTTAGATACGCAGTATTTT. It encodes CASSQPLAGGLDTQYF.

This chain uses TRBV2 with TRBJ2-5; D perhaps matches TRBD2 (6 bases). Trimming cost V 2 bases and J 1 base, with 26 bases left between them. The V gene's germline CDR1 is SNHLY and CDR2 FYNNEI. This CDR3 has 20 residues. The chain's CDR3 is CASSELGQGDLGGLQETQYF. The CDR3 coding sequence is TGTGCCAGCAGTGAACTCGGACAAGGCGACTTGGGGGGTCTCCAAGAGACCCAGTACTTC.

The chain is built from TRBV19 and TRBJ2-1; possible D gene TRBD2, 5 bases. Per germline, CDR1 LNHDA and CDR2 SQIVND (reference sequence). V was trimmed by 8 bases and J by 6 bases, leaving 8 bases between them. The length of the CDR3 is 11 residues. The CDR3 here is CASLGLNEQFF. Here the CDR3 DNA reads TGTGCCAGTCTTGGACTCAATGAGCAGTTCTTC.